This T cell receptor beta chain was identified during a study of blood T cell repertoires in COVID-19. Study background: The United States, Italy and Spain were the sources of the acute and convalescent COVID-19 samples. Sample material is recorded as cDNA or gDNA derived from T cells, B-cell-depleted T cells, or PBMCs.

V shed 1 base and J shed 5 bases, with 13 bases lying between them. There are 15 residues in the CDR3. The V gene's germline CDR1 is SEHNR and CDR2 FQNEAQ (reference sequence). Profiling relied on immunoSEQ multiplex PCR, and the TCRdb table lists in-frame clones only, not all of them. The sample holds approximately 160,000 clones, 84% seen once. This sequence originates from a man between 18 and 29 years old with active or convalescent COVID-19. The material sequenced was peripheral blood. The chain uses TRBV7-9 and TRBJ2-3, with TRBD2 as a possible D gene (6 bases). This CDR3 reads CASSLGGGSVDTQYF. CDR3 sequence (DNA): TGTGCCAGCAGCTTAGGTGGGGGGTCTGTAGATACGCAGTATTTT.